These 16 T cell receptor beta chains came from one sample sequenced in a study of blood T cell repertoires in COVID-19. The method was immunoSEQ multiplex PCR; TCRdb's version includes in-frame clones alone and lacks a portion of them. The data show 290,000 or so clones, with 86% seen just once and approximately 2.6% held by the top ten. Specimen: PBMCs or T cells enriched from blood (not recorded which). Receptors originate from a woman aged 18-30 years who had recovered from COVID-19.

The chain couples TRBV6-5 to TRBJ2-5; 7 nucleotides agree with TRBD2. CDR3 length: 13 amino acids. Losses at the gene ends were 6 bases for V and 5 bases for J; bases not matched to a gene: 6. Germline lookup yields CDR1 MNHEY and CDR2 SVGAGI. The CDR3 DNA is TGTGCCAGCAGCCCGGGGGAGGGGGAGACCCAGTACTTC. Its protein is CASSPGEGETQYF.

This CDR3 reads CASSLRSNSPLHF. The CDR3 DNA is TGTGCCAGCAGCTTACGGAGTAATTCACCCCTCCACTTT. This chain links TRBV13 with TRBJ1-6; D gene uncertain. The CDR3 is 13 amino acids. Germline-derived CDR1 and CDR2 are PRHDT and FYEKMQ (reference sequence). The V end was cut by 2 bases, the J end by 6 bases, with 5 bases between.

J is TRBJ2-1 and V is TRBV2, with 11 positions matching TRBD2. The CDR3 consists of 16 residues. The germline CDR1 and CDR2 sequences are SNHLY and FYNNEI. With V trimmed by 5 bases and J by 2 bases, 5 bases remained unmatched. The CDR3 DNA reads TGTGCCAGCAGTCCAACTAGCGGGAGCACCTACAATGAGCAGTTCTTC. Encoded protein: CASSPTSGSTYNEQFF.

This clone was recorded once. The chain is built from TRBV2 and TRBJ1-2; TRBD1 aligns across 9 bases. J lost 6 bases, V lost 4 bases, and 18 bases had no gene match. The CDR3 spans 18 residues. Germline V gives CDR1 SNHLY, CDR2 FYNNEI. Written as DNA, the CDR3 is TGTGCCAGCAGTGGACCGAGTGGGACAGGGATTATAAGGAATGGCTACACCTTC. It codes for CASSGPSGTGIIRNGYTF.

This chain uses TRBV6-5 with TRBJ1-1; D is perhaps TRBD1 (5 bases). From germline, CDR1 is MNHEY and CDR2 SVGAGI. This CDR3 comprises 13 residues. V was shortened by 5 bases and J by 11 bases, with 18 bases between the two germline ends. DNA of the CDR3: TGTGCCAGCAGTCCCCCAGCCCGGGGGTACGCTTTCTTT. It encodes CASSPPARGYAFF.

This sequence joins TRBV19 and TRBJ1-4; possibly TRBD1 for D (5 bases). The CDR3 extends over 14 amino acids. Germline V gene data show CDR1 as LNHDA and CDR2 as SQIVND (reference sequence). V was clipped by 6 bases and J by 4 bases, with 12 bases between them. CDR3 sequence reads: CASSGDRVNEKLFF. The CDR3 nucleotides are TGTGCCAGTAGCGGAGACAGAGTTAATGAAAAACTGTTTTTT.

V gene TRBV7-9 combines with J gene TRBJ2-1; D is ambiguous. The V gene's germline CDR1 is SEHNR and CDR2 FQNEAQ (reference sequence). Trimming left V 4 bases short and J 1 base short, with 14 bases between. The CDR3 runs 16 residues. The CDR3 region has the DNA TGTGCCAGCAGCTCCACCTGGAGTCGGTCCTACAATGAGCAGTTCTTC. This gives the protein CASSSTWSRSYNEQFF. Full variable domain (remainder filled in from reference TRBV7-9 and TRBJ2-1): DTGVSQNPRHKITKRGQNVTFRCDPISEHNRLYWYRQTLGQGPEFLTYFQNEAQLEKSRLLSDRFSAERPKGSFSTLEIQRTEQGDSAMYLCASSSTWSRSYNEQFFGPGTRLTVL.

CDR3 in amino acids: CASSLNEGETQYF. The CDR3 DNA follows: TGTGCCAGCAGCCTGAACGAGGGAGAGACCCAGTACTTC. This chain connects TRBV2 to TRBJ2-5; D is perhaps TRBD2 (5 bases). Per the germline V gene, CDR1 is SNHLY and CDR2 is FYNNEI. The CDR3 has 13 amino acids. V was trimmed by 6 bases and J by 4 bases, leaving 12 bases between them.

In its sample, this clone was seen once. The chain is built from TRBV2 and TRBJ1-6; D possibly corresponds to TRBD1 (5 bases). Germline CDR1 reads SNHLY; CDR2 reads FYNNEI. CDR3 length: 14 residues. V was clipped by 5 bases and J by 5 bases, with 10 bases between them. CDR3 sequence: CASSPQGDNSPLHF. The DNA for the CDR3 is TGTGCCAGCAGTCCGCAGGGTGATAATTCACCCCTCCACTTT.

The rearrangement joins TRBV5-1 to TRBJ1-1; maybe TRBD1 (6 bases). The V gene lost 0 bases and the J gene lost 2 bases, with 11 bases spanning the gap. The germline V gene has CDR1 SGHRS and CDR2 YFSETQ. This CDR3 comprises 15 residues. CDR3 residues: CASSLAGHRNTEAFF. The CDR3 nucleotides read TGCGCCAGCAGCTTGGCGGGACACAGAAACACTGAAGCTTTCTTT. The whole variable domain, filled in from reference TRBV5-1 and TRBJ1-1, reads KAGVTQTPRYLIKTRGQQVTLSCSPISGHRSVSWYQQTPGQGLQFLFEYFSETQRNKGNFPGRFSGRQFSNSRSEMNVSTLELGDSALYLCASSLAGHRNTEAFFGQGTRLTVV.

In DNA, the CDR3 is TGTGCCAGCAGCCCGTTCATAACAACAGGGGCCGGGGCCAACGTCCTGACTTTC. Encoded protein: CASSPFITTGAGANVLTF. The chain has TRBV5-6 and TRBJ2-6; 7 nucleotides align to TRBD1. Trimming cost V 4 bases and J 4 bases; bases outside gene matches: 14. Germline V lookup: CDR1 SGHDT, CDR2 YYEEEE. This CDR3 is built from 18 residues.

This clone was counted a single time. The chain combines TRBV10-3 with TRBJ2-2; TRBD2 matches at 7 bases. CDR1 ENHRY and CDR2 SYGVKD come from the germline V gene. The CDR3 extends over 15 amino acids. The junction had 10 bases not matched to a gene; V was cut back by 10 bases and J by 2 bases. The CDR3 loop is CATTGTNLNTGELFF. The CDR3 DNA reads TGTGCCACCACCGGGACTAACCTCAACACCGGGGAGCTGTTTTTT.

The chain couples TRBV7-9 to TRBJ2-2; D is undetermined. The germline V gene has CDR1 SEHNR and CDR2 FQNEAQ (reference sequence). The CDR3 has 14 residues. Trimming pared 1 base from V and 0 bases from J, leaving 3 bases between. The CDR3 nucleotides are TGTGCCAGCAGCTTAGGTACGAACACCGGGGAGCTGTTTTTT. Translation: CASSLGTNTGELFF.

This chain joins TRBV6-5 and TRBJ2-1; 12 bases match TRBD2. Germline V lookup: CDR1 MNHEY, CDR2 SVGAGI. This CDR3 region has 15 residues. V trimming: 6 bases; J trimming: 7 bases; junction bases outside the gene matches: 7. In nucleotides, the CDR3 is TGTGCCAGCAGACCCACTAGCGGGAGGACGAATGAGCAGTTCTTC. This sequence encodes CASRPTSGRTNEQFF.

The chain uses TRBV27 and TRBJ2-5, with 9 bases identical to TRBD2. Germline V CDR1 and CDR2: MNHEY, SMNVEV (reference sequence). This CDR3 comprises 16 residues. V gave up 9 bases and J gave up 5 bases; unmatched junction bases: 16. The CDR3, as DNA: TGTGCCAGTTCCGAAATAAGAGCGGGAGGTGCGGAGACCCAGTACTTC. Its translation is CASSEIRAGGAETQYF.

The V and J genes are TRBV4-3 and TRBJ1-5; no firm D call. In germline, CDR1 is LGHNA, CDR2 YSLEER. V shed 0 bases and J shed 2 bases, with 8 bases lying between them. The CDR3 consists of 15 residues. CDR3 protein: CASSQEWGGNQPQHF. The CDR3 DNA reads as TGCGCCAGCAGCCAAGAATGGGGAGGCAATCAGCCCCAGCATTTT.